This T cell receptor (beta chain) comes out of a study of blood T cells in healthy people across ages. Study-level points and caveats: Using unsorted PBMCs precluded a conclusive naive versus antigen-experienced comparison. Comparison with aged donors showed that long-lived donors had more naive CD4+ cells and higher diversity.

Researchers isolated at least 6 million PBMCs per sample. This clonotype was recorded at least ten times. The antigen remains undetermined. V shed 6 bases and J shed 7 bases, with 21 bases lying between them. This CDR3 contains 14 residues. Germline lookup yields CDR1 DFQATT and CDR2 SNEGSKA (reference sequence). Alongside a J-beta primer mix, a sample-barcoded 5' primer served in a second PCR lasting roughly 6 to 12 cycles. TCRdb called the 5' RACE reads again in MiXCR, with one record for every CDR3 protein. The data hold some 900,000 distinct CDR3 sequences, with more than 25% observed a single time.

The rearrangement joins TRBV20-1 to TRBJ1-2; D perhaps matches TRBD1 (6 bases). Sequenced input: blood. This sequence originates from a woman at least 80 years old in good health. The CDR3 nucleotides are TGCAGTGCCCCACCGGGGGCTAACCCGGTTGGCTACACCTTC. Translated, it gives CSAPPGANPVGYTF.